This TCR beta chain comes out of a study of metastatic and nonmetastatic thyroid tumors. About the research overall: Where malignant and benign thyroid patients were concerned, repertoires were compared across blood and tumor or nodule tissue.

No treatment of any kind had been given to any patient before thyroid surgery. V shed 6 bases and J shed 3 bases, with 14 bases lying between them. This CDR3 has 14 residues. Per the germline V gene, CDR1 is MRHNA and CDR2 is SNTAGT. TCRdb re-called the PCR reads via MiXCR. The sample consists of approximately 14,000 clones, roughly 29% of them appearing once. The sequence was collected from a female donor with papillary thyroid cancer or a benign thyroid nodule (not recorded which). Some clones in this sample may be carry-over from other donors' samples. The rearrangement links TRBV6-4 to TRBJ1-1; D is perhaps TRBD1 (6 bases). Input material: blood. DNA of the CDR3: TGTGCCAGCAGGCTCGAGGGACACTACACTGAAGCTTTCTTT. Translation gives CASRLEGHYTEAFF.